The 27 T cell receptor beta chains presented below share a single source sample, sequenced in a study of OX40 agonist ivuxolimab in advanced cancers. Here immunoSEQ multiplex PCR was the method, and the copy in TCRdb shows in-frame clones only, minus some. The sample lists 70,000 to 95,000 clones, more than 85% occurring once. The sequenced sample was CD4+ or CD8+ T cells sorted from blood, obtained in a trial of the OX40 agonist ivuxolimab. The receptors originated from an adult with an advanced solid tumor such as melanoma, head and neck, liver or kidney cancer.

J is TRBJ1-3 and V is TRBV7-9, with D tentatively TRBD1 (6 bases). CDR3 length: 17 residues. Germline assignment: CDR1 SEHNR and CDR2 FQNEAQ (reference sequence). The V and J ends lost 5 bases and 2 bases respectively, with 19 bases between them. The CDR3 nucleotides read TGTGCCAGCAGCCCGCGGCCCCAGACAGGCCCTGGAAACACCATATATTTT. It yields the protein CASSPRPQTGPGNTIYF.

This clone appeared once. The chain carries TRBV9 and TRBJ2-2; D unclear. Deletions cut 1 base from V and 2 bases from J, with 9 bases between. This CDR3 region has 15 residues. Germline lookup yields CDR1 SGDLS and CDR2 YYNGEE. CDR3 in DNA: TGTGCCAGCAGCGTAACCGTACTTAACACCGGGGAGCTGTTTTTT. This gives the protein CASSVTVLNTGELFF.

The chain recombines TRBV27 with TRBJ2-3; TRBD2 matches 10 bases. V was clipped by 5 bases and J by 3 bases; unmatched bases: 8. The germline V gene encodes CDR1 MNHEY and CDR2 SMNVEV (reference sequence). The CDR3 has 16 residues. CDR3 bases: TGTGCCAGCAGTCCAAATAGCGGGAGGAAGACAGATACGCAGTATTTT. Protein sequence: CASSPNSGRKTDTQYF.

This chain joins TRBV6-5 and TRBJ2-1, with TRBD1 as a possible D gene (7 bases). CDR1 and CDR2 (germline): MNHEY, SVGAGI. The V gene lost 6 bases and the J gene lost 7 bases, with 16 bases spanning the gap. The CDR3 consists of 14 residues. The CDR3 coding sequence is TGTGCCAGCAGCTCCCCAGGGGGGAGAAATGAGCAGTTCTTC. Amino acids: CASSSPGGRNEQFF.

The CDR3 bases are TGTGCCAGCACAGCAACCCTTAATCAGCCCCAGCATTTT. Translated, it gives CASTATLNQPQHF. The chain recombines TRBV19 with TRBJ1-5, with no clear D. Germline assignment: CDR1 LNHDA and CDR2 SQIVND (reference sequence). V was shortened by 9 bases and J by 4 bases, with 13 bases between the two germline ends. The CDR3 runs 13 residues.

The chain recombines TRBV9 with TRBJ1-5; unclear D gene. V shed 0 bases and J shed 9 bases, with 10 bases lying between them. Germline CDR1 and CDR2: SGDLS and YYNGEE. The CDR3 runs 13 residues. The CDR3 DNA reads TGTGCCAGCAGCGTAGGCAGTGGAATGCCCCAGCATTTT. Translating it yields CASSVGSGMPQHF.

The V gene is TRBV7-6, the J gene TRBJ1-2; TRBD1 matches at 8 bases. The CDR3 consists of 16 residues. CDR1 is SGHVS and CDR2 is FNYEAQ in the germline V gene. V lost 1 base and J lost 7; bases outside the gene matches: 11. The DNA of the CDR3 is TGTGCCAGCAGCTTAGGGGCAGGGGGCGACGGGGGTGGCTACACCTTC. Amino acid sequence: CASSLGAGGDGGGYTF. Drawing the rest from reference TRBV7-6 and TRBJ1-2, the complete variable domain is GAGVSQSPRYKVTKRGQDVALRCDPISGHVSLYWYRQALGQGPEFLTYFNYEAQQDKSGLPNDRFSAERPEGSISTLTIQRTEQRDSAMYRCASSLGAGGDGGGYTFGSGTRLTVV.

The chain carries TRBV11-3 and TRBJ2-7; 12 bases fit TRBD2. Germline V gene sequence: CDR1 SGHNT, CDR2 YENEEA. The length of the CDR3 is 17 residues. Trimming at V came to 5 bases and at J to 0 bases, leaving 8 bases not matched to a gene. CDR3 protein: CASSLGLAGPSSYEQYF. CDR3 bases: TGTGCCAGCAGCCTGGGACTAGCGGGCCCGAGCTCCTACGAGCAGTACTTC.

The chain is built from TRBV6-1 and TRBJ1-3; D gene uncertain. CDR1 MNHNS and CDR2 SASEGT come from the germline V gene. Trimming pared 2 bases from V and 4 bases from J, leaving 21 bases between. The CDR3 is 18 amino acids. The CDR3 bases are TGTGCCAGCAGTGAAAATCCCCTTACGCCCCAAGGGGGAAACACCATATATTTT. Translation gives CASSENPLTPQGGNTIYF.

This clone has only one observation. The chain recombines TRBV19 with TRBJ2-7; TRBD1 matches 7 bases. The V gene's germline CDR1 is LNHDA and CDR2 SQIVND (reference sequence). There are 14 residues in the CDR3. The V and J ends lost 3 bases and 4 bases, in that order; junction bases with no gene match: 6. The CDR3, as DNA: TGTGCCAGTAGTATTGAGGACAGGTATTACGAGCAGTACTTC. This sequence encodes CASSIEDRYYEQYF.

The V gene is TRBV11-2, the J gene TRBJ1-2; D unresolved. CDR3 size: 13 residues. The germline CDR1 and CDR2 sequences are SGHAT and FQNNGV. Trimming removed 3 bases from V and 2 bases from J, with 7 bases in between. CDR3 nucleotides: TGTGCCAGCAGCTTTACAGACAACTATGGCTACACCTTC. Its protein product is CASSFTDNYGYTF.

This clone was observed a few times. The chain has TRBV28 and TRBJ2-7; the D is unclear. Trimming took off 7 bases at V and 3 bases at J, with 7 bases between the two ends. Germline values: CDR1 MDHEN, CDR2 SYDVKM. This CDR3 is built from 11 residues. The chain's CDR3 is CASTTIYEQYF. CDR3 nucleotides: TGTGCCAGCACTACGATCTACGAGCAGTACTTC.

Points on this clone: Other DNA sequences in the same sample also yield this CDR3. The chain is built from TRBV7-2 and TRBJ2-7; D possibly corresponds to TRBD2 (6 bases). The CDR3 has 14 amino acids. Trimming left V 1 base short and J 1 base short, with 8 bases between. Germline CDR1 is SGHTA and CDR2 is FQGNSA. The CDR3 sequence: CASSLGLASYEQYF. CDR3 sequence (DNA): TGTGCCAGCAGCTTAGGGCTAGCGTCCTACGAGCAGTACTTC.

The V and J genes are TRBV28 and TRBJ2-7, with TRBD1 matching 10 bases. The V segment lost 8 bases and the J segment 4 bases; nucleotides outside the gene matches: 5. CDR3 size: 13 residues. Per germline, CDR1 MDHEN and CDR2 SYDVKM. CDR3 region: CASRGQGLYEQYF. The CDR3 nucleotides read TGTGCCAGCCGGGGACAGGGGCTGTACGAGCAGTACTTC.

This clone turned up a few times. The chain recombines TRBV4-2 with TRBJ2-7, with D possibly being TRBD2 (5 bases). CDR1 LGHNA and CDR2 YNFKEQ come from the germline V gene. V lost 1 base and J 3 bases, leaving 10 bases between the germline ends. CDR3 length equals 14 residues. This CDR3 is CASSQVGVLYEQYF. The CDR3 DNA sequence: TGTGCCAGCAGCCAAGTCGGGGTCCTCTACGAGCAGTACTTC.

This clone was seen just once. This rearrangement joins TRBV6-5 to TRBJ1-2; 10 bases agree with TRBD1. In germline, CDR1 is MNHEY, CDR2 SVGAGI. The V and J ends lost 6 bases and 2 bases, in that order; junction bases with no gene match: 6. This CDR3 is 15 amino acids long. The CDR3 DNA reads TGTGCCAGCAGGCCGGGACAGGGGCGCAACTATGGCTACACCTTC. It specifies CASRPGQGRNYGYTF.

Only one count was recorded for this clone. The chain recombines TRBV28 with TRBJ2-7; 7 nucleotides align to TRBD1. In germline, CDR1 is MDHEN, CDR2 SYDVKM. This CDR3 is 14 amino acids long. V shed 3 bases, J shed 2 bases, and the junction held 4 bases outside the gene matches. The CDR3 sequence: CASSFRDRPYEQYF. CDR3 nucleotides: TGTGCCAGCAGTTTCCGGGACAGACCCTACGAGCAGTACTTC.

This clone was recorded once. The chain employs TRBV28 and TRBJ2-5; 9 bases fit TRBD1. The germline CDR1 and CDR2 sequences are MDHEN and SYDVKM. The CDR3 spans 14 residues. V lost 2 bases and J lost 11; bases outside the gene matches: 9. For the CDR3, the DNA is TGTGCCAGCAGTTTAGTGGGGACAGGGTTGCGGCAGTACTTC. This encodes CASSLVGTGLRQYF.

V usage is TRBV28 and J usage is TRBJ2-3; D call uncertain. CDR3 size: 14 residues. The germline V gene has CDR1 MDHEN and CDR2 SYDVKM. Trimming took off 7 bases at V and 11 bases at J, with 22 bases between the two ends. CDR3: CASTSPGDTRKQYF. The CDR3 bases are TGTGCCAGCACTTCTCCCGGAGACACGCGGAAGCAGTATTTT.

The chain links TRBV27 to TRBJ2-5; 9 nucleotides line up with TRBD1. The J call is doubtful: the DNA matches TRBJ2-7 better. The CDR3 runs 14 residues. The V gene's germline CDR1 is MNHEY and CDR2 SMNVEV (reference sequence). The CDR3 region has the DNA TGTGCCAGCAGTCCCGGGGACAGGGTAACCGAGCAGTACTTC. Translating gives CASSPGDRVTEQYF.

The chain joins TRBV10-3 to TRBJ2-1; 8 bases fit TRBD2. The CDR3 totals 17 residues. CDR1 and CDR2 from the germline V gene are ENHRY and SYGVKD. V lost 0 bases, J lost 4 bases, and 8 bases stayed unmatched. DNA of the CDR3: TGTGCCATCAGTGAGTCGAGAGGGGCGGGGGGATACAATGAGCAGTTCTTC. Translated, it gives CAISESRGAGGYNEQFF.

The J gene is TRBJ2-3, the V gene TRBV7-2, with unresolved D. Per the germline V gene, CDR1 is SGHTA and CDR2 is FQGNSA. The CDR3 spans 15 residues. Trimming cost V 3 bases and J 6 bases, with 16 bases left between them. This CDR3 reads CASSFVSGSRDTQYF. The DNA of the CDR3 is TGTGCCAGCAGCTTTGTTTCAGGCAGCAGGGATACGCAGTATTTT.

J is TRBJ2-5 and V is TRBV4-3, with 7 bases fitting TRBD1. Germline CDR1 LGHNA, CDR2 YSLEER. The CDR3 is made up of 14 amino acids. Trimming at V came to 1 base and at J to 5 bases, leaving 4 bases not matched to a gene. The CDR3 sequence: CASSQGQGSETQYF. CDR3 bases: TGCGCCAGCAGCCAAGGACAGGGAAGTGAGACCCAGTACTTC.

V is TRBV5-1 and J is TRBJ1-1; possible D gene TRBD1, 6 bases. CDR1 is SGHRS and CDR2 is YFSETQ in the germline V gene. V lost 0 bases and J 3 bases, leaving 36 bases between the germline ends. The CDR3 is made up of 23 amino acids. The CDR3 spells CASSLVPGLRTQASWGRDTEAFF. The DNA for the CDR3 is TGCGCCAGCAGCTTGGTCCCCGGGCTCAGGACCCAGGCAAGCTGGGGGCGTGACACTGAAGCTTTCTTT.

The V and J genes are TRBV19 and TRBJ2-7; 12 positions agree with TRBD2. The CDR3 loop spans 16 amino acids. CDR1 and CDR2 (germline): LNHDA, SQIVND (reference sequence). V was pared by 8 bases and J by 2 bases, with 10 bases of the junction left unmatched. The CDR3 reads CASRGRTSGTTYEQYF. The CDR3 DNA is TGTGCCAGTCGTGGACGGACTAGCGGGACCACCTACGAGCAGTACTTC.

The CDR3 protein is CASIGSGRALEQYF. The DNA for the CDR3 is TGTGCCAGCATAGGCAGCGGGAGGGCCCTCGAGCAGTACTTC. This sequence joins TRBV6-5 and TRBJ2-7, with 10 nucleotides matching TRBD2. Germline CDR1 MNHEY, CDR2 SVGAGI. This CDR3 is built from 14 residues. The V and J ends lost 7 bases and 6 bases, in that order; junction bases with no gene match: 9.

The chain uses TRBV28 and TRBJ1-4; D is undetermined. V lost 8 bases, J lost 7 bases, and 14 bases lay in between. CDR1 is MDHEN and CDR2 is SYDVKM in the germline V gene. This CDR3 region has 13 residues. The CDR3 coding sequence is TGTGCCAGCCGAAAGGTTTTGGGTGAAAAACTGTTTTTT. This translates into CASRKVLGEKLFF.